This entry concerns a single TCR beta chain. Antigen: not known. The record originates from a study of T cell repertoires in cytomegalovirus infection. The overall study: As its CMV epitopes, the study selected recently identified HLA-C-restricted and well-studied HLA-B-restricted targets. The public TCR beta signatures pointed to both CMV infection and matching HLA type. The study's findings and limits: HLA-C-restricted TCR beta clonotypes specific for CMV led the ex vivo response. Pooled public TCR beta family frequency picked out CMV carriers with the relevant HLA.

CDR3 length: 20 residues. The V end lost 7 bases, the J end lost 4 bases, and 32 bases lay between the germline ends. The germline V gene has CDR1 MDHEN and CDR2 SYDVKM. TCRdb used MiXCR to reprocess the reads, holding one entry per CDR3 protein. This table holds some 50,000 distinct CDR3 sequences, about a fifth found once. The V call is TRBV28, the J call TRBJ1-5; possibly TRBD1 for D (5 bases). The clonotype comes from a human donor in good health (CMV status not recorded). Some clones in this sample may be carry-over from other donors' samples. This sample comprised CD8+ T cells from cultured PBMCs, obtained from culture after CMV antigen stimulation. As DNA, the CDR3 is TGTGCCAGCAACTCCGAGGGGAATCAGGGCGCTTGGGTTCGAAATCAGCCCCAGCATTTT. Translated, it gives CASNSEGNQGAWVRNQPQHF. The variable domain in full, completed from reference TRBV28 and TRBJ1-5, reads DVKVTQSSRYLVKRTGEKVFLECVQDMDHENMFWYRQDPGLGLRLIYFSYDVKMKEKGDIPEGYSVSREKKERFSLILESASTNQTSMYLCASNSEGNQGAWVRNQPQHFGDGTRLSIL.